This passage covers 10 T cell receptor beta chains from one sample sequenced in a study of T-cell reconstitution after alpha-beta-depleted transplantation in children. The library targeted TCRbeta and was prepared with unique molecular identifiers. Each CDR3 protein is one row after TCRdb ran MiXCR on the PCR reads. The data hold about 200,000 distinct CDR3 sequences, with approximately 7% observed a single time. The sample here was PBMCs, taken before TCRalphabeta/CD19-depleted stem cell transplant. Receptors were obtained from a boy between 2 and 10 years old with acute lymphoblastic leukemia, due to receive a stem cell transplant.

This clonotype has at least ten counts. The chain links TRBV21-1 to TRBJ1-1; TRBD1 is the table's D call, not checked against the DNA. TRBV21-1 is deemed a pseudogene. CDR3 length equals 13 residues. CDR3 region: CARIETGRTEAFF. The DNA for the CDR3 is TGTGCCAGAATTGAGACAGGGAGGACTGAAGCTTTCTTT.

The sample holds many counts of this clonotype. The chain carries TRBV29-1 and TRBJ2-7, with unresolved D. The germline gives CDR1 SQVTM, CDR2 ANQGSEA. The germline V and J ends were trimmed by 4 bases and 4 bases, with 17 bases remaining between them. The CDR3 covers 14 residues. CDR3 sequence (DNA): TGCAGCGTTGGGATAGACACCGAACCGTACGAGCAGTACTTC. Protein sequence: CSVGIDTEPYEQYF.

This clonotype was seen repeatedly, ten times or more. The CDR3 DNA follows: TGTGCCAGCAGCAAAAATCCCACGACTCAAAGTGCCTCTGGGGCCAACGTCCTGACTTTC. Encoded protein: CASSKNPTTQSASGANVLTF. J is TRBJ2-6 and V is TRBV21-1. TRBV21-1 constitutes a pseudogene. The CDR3 has 20 amino acids.

V and J are TRBV28 and TRBJ2-7, with D hard to call. There are 12 residues in the CDR3. Between the trimmed V and J ends, which lost 2 bases and 8 bases, there was a span of 10 bases. CDR1 and CDR2 from the germline V gene are MDHEN and SYDVKM. CDR3 amino acids: CASSLIPGKQYF. The CDR3 DNA reads as TGTGCCAGCAGTTTAATACCAGGCAAGCAGTACTTC.

The genes are TRBV12-3 or TRBV12-4 and TRBJ1-1; 9 bases are shared with TRBD1. This CDR3 comprises 16 residues. J was trimmed by 3 bases and V by 3 bases; bases with no gene match: 8. The CDR3 DNA reads TGTGCCAGCAGTTTTGACAGGGGGGCAAGGTACACTGAAGCTTTCTTT. Translated: CASSFDRGARYTEAFF.

This clonotype was seen a handful of times. This rearrangement joins TRBV15 to TRBJ2-3, with 7 positions matching TRBD2. CDR3 length equals 18 residues. V lost 3 bases to trimming and J lost 4 bases; unmatched junction nucleotides: 16. Germline CDR1 reads LNHNV; CDR2 reads YYDKDF (reference sequence). This CDR3 is CATSSGPGPGGLADTQYF. The CDR3 nucleotides read TGTGCCACCAGCAGTGGACCGGGCCCCGGGGGGTTGGCAGATACGCAGTATTTT.

The gene calls are TRBV7-8 and TRBJ2-7; weak D call: TRBD1 (5 bases). Per germline, CDR1 SGHVS and CDR2 FQNEAQ. V was pared by 2 bases and J by 4 bases, with 12 bases between. The CDR3 has 14 amino acids. Here the CDR3 reads CASSLSDKRYEQYF. In nucleotides, the CDR3 is TGTGCCAGCAGCTTATCGGACAAGAGATACGAGCAGTACTTC.

This clonotype was found many times. The V gene is TRBV12-3 or TRBV12-4, the J gene TRBJ1-1, with 8 bases aligning to TRBD1. This CDR3 has 13 amino acids. Germline trimming cut 8 bases from V and 1 base from J; bases unmatched to any gene: 3. The chain's CDR3 is CASRQGANTEAFF. For the CDR3, the DNA is TGTGCCAGCCGCCAGGGGGCGAACACTGAAGCTTTCTTT.

Ten or more counts support this clonotype. The V call is TRBV20-1, the J call TRBJ1-5; no reliable D call. The V and J ends lost 3 bases and 4 bases respectively, with 10 bases between them. This CDR3 has 13 amino acids. CDR1 and CDR2 from the germline V gene are DFQATT and SNEGSKA (reference sequence). The CDR3 DNA follows: TGCAGTGCTAGCCGTGGAACTAATCAGCCCCAGCATTTT. This gives the protein CSASRGTNQPQHF.

Many counts were recorded for this clonotype. The chain combines TRBV6-2 or TRBV6-3 with TRBJ2-1; D unclear. Trimming left V 2 bases short and J 4 bases short, with 6 bases between. Germline assignment: CDR1 MNHEY and CDR2 SVGEGT. The CDR3 consists of 13 residues. CDR3 nucleotide sequence: TGTGCCAGCAGTTACGCAAAGTACAATGAGCAGTTCTTC. It codes for CASSYAKYNEQFF.